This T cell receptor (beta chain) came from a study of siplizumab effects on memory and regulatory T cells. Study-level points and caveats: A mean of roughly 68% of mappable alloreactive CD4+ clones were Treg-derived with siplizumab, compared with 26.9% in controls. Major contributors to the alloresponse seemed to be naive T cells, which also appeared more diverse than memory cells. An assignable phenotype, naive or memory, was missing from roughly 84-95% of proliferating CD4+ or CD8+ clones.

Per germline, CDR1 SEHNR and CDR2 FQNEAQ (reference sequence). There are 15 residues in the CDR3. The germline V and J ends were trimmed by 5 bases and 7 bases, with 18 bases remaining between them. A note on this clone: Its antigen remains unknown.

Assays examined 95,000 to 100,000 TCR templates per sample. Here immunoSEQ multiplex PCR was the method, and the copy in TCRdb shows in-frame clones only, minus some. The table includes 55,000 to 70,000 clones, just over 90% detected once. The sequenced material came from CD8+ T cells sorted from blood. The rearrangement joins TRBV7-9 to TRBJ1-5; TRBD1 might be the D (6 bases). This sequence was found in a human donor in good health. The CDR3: CASSPEGVEGQPQHF. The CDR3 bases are TGTGCCAGCAGCCCCGAGGGGGTTGAGGGACAGCCCCAGCATTTT.